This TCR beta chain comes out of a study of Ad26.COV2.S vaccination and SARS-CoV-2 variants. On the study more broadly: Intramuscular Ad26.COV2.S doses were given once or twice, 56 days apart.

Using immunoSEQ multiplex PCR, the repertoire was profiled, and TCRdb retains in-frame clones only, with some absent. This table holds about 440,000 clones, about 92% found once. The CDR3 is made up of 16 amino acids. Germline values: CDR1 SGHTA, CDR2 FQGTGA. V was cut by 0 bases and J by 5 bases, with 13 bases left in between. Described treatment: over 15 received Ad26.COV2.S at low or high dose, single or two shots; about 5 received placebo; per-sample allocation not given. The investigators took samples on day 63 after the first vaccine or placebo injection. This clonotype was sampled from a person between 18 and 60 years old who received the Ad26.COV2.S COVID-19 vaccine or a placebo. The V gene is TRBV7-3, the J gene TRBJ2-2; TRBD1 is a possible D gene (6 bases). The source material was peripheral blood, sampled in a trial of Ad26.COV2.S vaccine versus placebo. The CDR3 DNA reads TGTGCCAGCAGCTTAACGGGCACAGGGCAAACCGGGGAGCTGTTTTTT. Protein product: CASSLTGTGQTGELFF.